The entry below describes one TCR beta chain. The sample belongs to a study of blood T cell repertoires in COVID-19. Authors' methods: Amplifying reference gene primers gave estimates of nucleated cell counts. TCRdb's copy holds only in-frame clones and misses some; the assay was immunoSEQ multiplex PCR. The DNA gave D and trimming, while V, J and clone size come from that table. This table holds 110,000 or so clones, about nine tenths found once. The CDR3 length is 20 residues. V lost 3 bases and J lost 0; bases outside the gene matches: 12. The germline V gene has CDR1 MNHEY and CDR2 SMNVEV (reference sequence).

Specimen: peripheral blood. The TCR comes from a human donor in a cohort sampled during active COVID-19. The V gene is TRBV27, the J gene TRBJ2-3; 13 bases map to TRBD2. The CDR3 nucleotides read TGTGCCAGCAGTTTGGGGCCGGGACTAGCGGGACTTTCTAGCACAGATACGCAGTATTTT. Its protein is CASSLGPGLAGLSSTDTQYF.